The 10 T cell receptor beta chains below all came from one sample that was sequenced in a study of tumor-infiltrating lymphocytes in primary liver carcinoma. Scientists recovered RNA and DNA together from around 20-30 mg of unsorted bulk tissue. The investigators made TCR beta cDNA from about 0.45 ug total RNA, using a constant-region primer. Modified slightly, ARM-PCR produced TCR beta libraries over three nested multiplex PCR rounds. TRBV1-TRBV30 forward primers paired with a C-beta reverse primer drove the first two PCR rounds, around 10 cycles each. TCRdb fed the multiplex PCR reads into MiXCR, producing one record per CDR3 protein. The data show about 20,000 distinct CDR3 sequences, approximately 80% seen once. Sequencing input: liver tumor tissue from sampling region 2. The subset here: tumor region T2, inferior pole. The receptor source for this set is a young woman with primary liver carcinoma and hepatitis B virus infection.

Comment on this clonotype: Germline is not matched at one junction end, which may reflect a read error. The CDR3 DNA reads as TGTGCCAGCAGTGAACGGTTCCCGGTCCTTAGATCTAACTATTGCTACGTCTTC. Translated, it gives CASSERFPVLRSNYCYVF. The gene calls are TRBV6-1 and TRBJ1-2, with D unclear. The CDR3 covers 18 residues. Germline V gene lookup returns CDR1 MNHNS and CDR2 SASEGT.

The V and J genes are TRBV29-1 and TRBJ1-2; no clear D gene. Germline-derived CDR1 and CDR2 are SQVTM and ANQGSEA. Trimming removed 0 bases from V and 11 bases from J, with 10 bases in between. This CDR3 comprises 11 residues. The CDR3 bases are TGCAGCGTTGAAGATCAAAACATTTACACCTTC. Its protein is CSVEDQNIYTF.

Turning to this clonotype: A much bigger clone sits one base away, suggesting this may be a read error. The chain couples TRBV30 to TRBJ1-4; no clear D. Per germline, CDR1 GTSNPN and CDR2 SVGIG (reference sequence). The CDR3 runs 13 residues. The CDR3 nucleotides are TGTACCTGGAGTGTACCCGGGGAAGAAAAACTGTTTTTT. Amino acid sequence: CTWSVPGEEKLFF.

On this clonotype itself: Its ends do not fully match the called genes, so a read error is possible. The J gene is TRBJ1-3, the V gene TRBV14, with TRBD1 as a possible D gene (5 bases). The CDR3 contains 15 residues. Germline CDR1 reads SGHDN; CDR2 reads FVKESK. The CDR3 is CTSSGIGASGNTIYF. In DNA, the CDR3 is TGTACCAGCAGTGGGATTGGGGCCTCAGGAAACACCATATATTTT. The complete variable domain, with remaining parts taken from reference TRBV14 and TRBJ1-3, reads EAGVTQFPSHSVIEKGQTVTLRCDPISGHDNLYWYRRVMGKEIKFLLHFVKESKQDESGMPNNRFLAERTGGTYSTLKVQPAELEDSGVYFCTSSGIGASGNTIYFGEGSWLTVV.

The gene calls are TRBV4-1 and TRBJ1-4, with 8 bases aligning to TRBD1. The CDR3 runs 17 residues. Germline V gene data show CDR1 as MGHRA and CDR2 as YSYEKL. The ends lost 11 bases at V and 7 bases at J; junction bases unmatched: 21. The CDR3 DNA reads TGCGCCTCCAGCCTAACCGGGTCAGGGGGCGCCTTTGAAAAACTGTTTTTT. This encodes CASSLTGSGGAFEKLFF.

Concerning this clonotype: One junction end disagrees with the germline gene, perhaps due to a read error. The rearrangement joins TRBV11-2 to TRBJ1-1, with 8 bases matching TRBD1. The length of the CDR3 is 14 residues. Germline CDR1 reads SGHAT; CDR2 reads FQNNGV. CDR3 nucleotide sequence: TGTGCTAGCAGATATACAGGGGGGAGGGCTGTAGTTTTCTTT. Amino acid sequence: CASRYTGGRAVVFF.

Comment on this clonotype: The CDR3 does not close with the conserved phenylalanine or tryptophan, likely indicating a read error. The genes are TRBV29-1 and TRBJ2-7, with 13 bases matching TRBD2. The length of the CDR3 is 13 residues. Losses at the gene ends were 5 bases for V and 10 bases for J; bases not matched to a gene: 8. Per the germline V gene, CDR1 is SQVTM and CDR2 is ANQGSEA. CDR3 in DNA: TGCAGCGTTAAACTAGCGGGAGGGTGCGAACAGTACTCC. It encodes CSVKLAGGCEQYS.

This clonotype was detected many times. The chain is built from TRBV7-2 and TRBJ1-1, with D tentatively TRBD1 (6 bases). Germline CDR1 and CDR2: SGHTA and FQGNSA. This CDR3 region has 18 residues. The V end was cut by 5 bases, the J end by 0 bases, with 22 bases between. The CDR3 DNA sequence: TGTGCCAGCAGCCCTCGACTGAGGGGGATGAGCATGAACACTGAAGCTTTCTTT. Translated, it gives CASSPRLRGMSMNTEAFF.

Notes on this clonotype: One end of the junction varies from germline; a read error may be responsible. The chain couples TRBV6-5 to TRBJ1-2, with TRBD1 identical over 8 bases. The CDR3 loop spans 14 amino acids. CDR1 MNHEY and CDR2 SVGAGI come from the germline V gene. The CDR3 DNA sequence: TGTGCCAGTAGTTGTAACGGACAGGGCAGCGGCTGCACCTTC. It specifies CASSCNGQGSGCTF.

As concerns this clonotype: Germline and junction disagree at one end, which may indicate a read error. J is TRBJ2-2 and V is TRBV12-3 or TRBV12-4, with TRBD2 as a possible D gene (6 bases). The length of the CDR3 is 15 residues. CDR3 sequence: CVSRGCDANTGELFF. Here the CDR3 DNA reads TGTGTCAGCCGGGGGTGTGACGCGAACACCGGGGAGCTGTTTTTT.